The 5 T cell receptor beta chains presented below share a single source sample, sequenced in a study of shared clonotypes between healthy human individuals. Profiling relied on immunoSEQ multiplex PCR, and the TCRdb table lists in-frame clones only, not all of them. The sample has approximately 1,500,000 clones, 95% to 99% seen once. The sequenced sample consisted of naive CD4+ T cells sorted from blood. Subset in this sample: CD45RA+ positively selected. These receptors were obtained from a young man in good health.

The chain couples TRBV19 to TRBJ2-6; D tentatively reads TRBD1 or TRBD2 (5 bases each). The germline V and J ends were trimmed by 5 bases and 0 bases, with 11 bases remaining between them. CDR1 and CDR2 from the germline V gene are LNHDA and SQIVND (reference sequence). CDR3 length: 16 residues. CDR3: CASSPGRLSGANVLTF. The CDR3 nucleotides are TGTGCCAGTAGTCCGGGACGACTCTCTGGGGCCAACGTCCTGACTTTC.

The chain recombines TRBV7-9 with TRBJ1-4, with 7 nucleotides matching TRBD1. With V trimmed by 0 bases and J by 6 bases, 1 base remained unmatched. This CDR3 is built from 14 residues. Germline V gene lookup returns CDR1 SEHNR and CDR2 FQNEAQ (reference sequence). CDR3 amino acids: CASSLAQGDEKLFF. Written as DNA, the CDR3 is TGTGCCAGCAGCTTAGCTCAGGGGGATGAAAAACTGTTTTTT.

The chain carries TRBV2 and TRBJ1-2, with D unclear. The germline V gene has CDR1 SNHLY and CDR2 FYNNEI. CDR3 size: 12 residues. Trimming stripped 8 bases from V and 2 bases from J, with 9 bases between. CDR3 amino acids: CASRTDNYGYTF. DNA for the CDR3: TGTGCCAGCCGGACCGACAACTATGGCTACACCTTC.

The chain recombines TRBV5-1 with TRBJ2-7, with D uncertain. Trimming took 0 bases from V and 2 from J, leaving 15 bases between them. This CDR3 contains 16 residues. The germline CDR1 and CDR2 sequences are SGHRS and YFSETQ. The CDR3 sequence: CASSLGPLGTTYEQYF. DNA for the CDR3: TGCGCCAGCAGCTTGGGTCCACTCGGAACCACCTACGAGCAGTACTTC.

V usage is TRBV12-5 and J usage is TRBJ2-3, with D possibly called TRBD1 or TRBD2 (5 bases each). There are 16 residues in the CDR3. Germline-derived CDR1 and CDR2 are LGHNT and FRNRAP. Trimming cost V 2 bases and J 3 bases, with 15 bases left between them. CDR3 protein: CASGLTIGTQTDTQYF. The CDR3 DNA is TGTGCTAGTGGTTTGACGATCGGGACCCAAACAGATACGCAGTATTTT. The whole variable domain, remainder taken from reference TRBV12-5 and TRBJ2-3, is DARVTQTPRHKVTEMGQEVTMRCQPILGHNTVFWYRQTMMQGLELLAYFRNRAPLDDSGMPKDRFSAEMPDATLATLKIQPSEPRDSAVYFCASGLTIGTQTDTQYFGPGTRLTVL.